Shown below are 14 T cell receptor beta chains from a single sample sequenced in a study of OX40 agonist ivuxolimab in advanced cancers. Clones were sequenced by immunoSEQ multiplex PCR, and TCRdb holds only the in-frame ones, with some missing. The sample lists approximately 88,000 clones; 70% to 90% were seen once. The specimen comprised CD4+ or CD8+ T cells sorted from blood, sampled in a trial of the OX40 agonist ivuxolimab. These receptor sequences come from an adult with an advanced solid tumor such as melanoma, head and neck, liver or kidney cancer.

In DNA form, the CDR3 reads TGCAGTGAAGGAGGCTATGGCTACACCTTC. This gives the protein CSEGGYGYTF. The J gene is TRBJ1-2, the V gene TRBV20-1; D is unclear. The CDR3 runs 10 residues. CDR1 is DFQATT and CDR2 is SNEGSKA in the germline V gene (reference sequence). The V end lost 7 bases, the J end lost 4 bases, and 7 bases lay between the germline ends.

This clone has just a few counts. The V and J genes are TRBV6-5 and TRBJ2-5; 10 bases map to TRBD2. V lost 4 bases, J lost 7 bases, and 6 bases stayed unmatched. The V gene's germline CDR1 is MNHEY and CDR2 SVGAGI. CDR3 length: 14 residues. In DNA, the CDR3 is TGTGCCAGCAGTTTAGGACTAGCGGTGGCGACCCAGTACTTC. Its translation is CASSLGLAVATQYF.

This clone was seen more than once but under ten times. CDR3 nucleotides: TGTGCCAGCAGTTACTCCGGACAGGGGGCATGGGGCTACACCTTC. Translated, it gives CASSYSGQGAWGYTF. V and J are TRBV6-5 and TRBJ1-2, with 11 bases fitting TRBD1. Trimming cost V 0 bases and J 8 bases; bases outside gene matches: 5. Germline values: CDR1 MNHEY, CDR2 SVGAGI. This CDR3 region has 15 residues.

This clone was seen once. The chain couples TRBV11-3 to TRBJ1-1; D gene uncertain. The CDR3 totals 14 residues. CDR1 is SGHNT and CDR2 is YENEEA in the germline V gene. V was trimmed by 5 bases and J by 1 base, leaving 11 bases between them. The CDR3 spells CASSTTGPNTEAFF. The CDR3 bases are TGTGCCAGCAGCACAACCGGGCCGAACACTGAAGCTTTCTTT.

The chain carries TRBV11-2 and TRBJ2-1; TRBD2 matches at 9 bases. Germline loops: CDR1 SGHAT, CDR2 FQNNGV. V lost 0 bases, J lost 9 bases, and 3 bases stayed unmatched. The CDR3 runs to 14 residues. The chain's CDR3 is CASSLDATSGEQFF. Here the CDR3 DNA reads TGTGCCAGCAGCTTAGACGCGACTAGCGGTGAGCAGTTCTTC. The complete variable domain, with remaining parts taken from reference TRBV11-2 and TRBJ2-1, reads EAGVAQSPRYKIIEKRQSVAFWCNPISGHATLYWYQQILGQGPKLLIQFQNNGVVDDSQLPKDRFSAERLKGVDSTLKIQPAKLEDSAVYLCASSLDATSGEQFFGPGTRLTVL.

This clone was counted once. This chain uses TRBV6-5 with TRBJ1-1; 8 bases align to TRBD1. The trim removed 6 bases at V and 0 bases at J, leaving 3 bases unmatched. Germline V lookup: CDR1 MNHEY, CDR2 SVGAGI. The CDR3 contains 14 residues. CDR3 nucleotides: TGTGCCAGCAGGCTGACAGGGGTGAACACTGAAGCTTTCTTT. It specifies CASRLTGVNTEAFF.

V and J are TRBV6-1 and TRBJ1-4; D not certain. CDR3 length: 15 residues. V lost 4 bases and J lost 0, with 9 bases in between. Germline V gene sequence: CDR1 MNHNS, CDR2 SASEGT. The CDR3 spells CASSAEETTNEKLFF. CDR3 DNA: TGTGCCAGCAGTGCTGAGGAGACAACTAATGAAAAACTGTTTTTT.

The chain combines TRBV5-4 with TRBJ1-2; D is uncertain. CDR1 is SGHNT and CDR2 is YYREEE in the germline V gene (reference sequence). The V end was cut by 2 bases, the J end by 3 bases, with 14 bases between. The CDR3 extends over 15 amino acids. The CDR3: CASSLGQDPDYGYTF. As DNA, the CDR3 is TGTGCCAGCAGCTTAGGGCAGGACCCCGACTATGGCTACACCTTC.

The rearrangement joins TRBV18 to TRBJ2-3; 10 bases fit TRBD1. This CDR3 comprises 17 residues. Germline values: CDR1 KGHSH, CDR2 LQKENI. V dropped 1 base and J dropped 1; count of bases not matched to a gene: 5. This CDR3 is CASSPRDRGFGTDTQYF. In DNA, the CDR3 is TGTGCCAGCTCACCACGGGACAGGGGTTTTGGCACAGATACGCAGTATTTT.

Only one count was recorded for this clone. This chain uses TRBV6-4 with TRBJ2-5; D may match TRBD1 or TRBD2 (6 bases each). Trimming stripped 2 bases from V and 2 bases from J, with 18 bases between. The germline V gene has CDR1 MRHNA and CDR2 SNTAGT. CDR3 size: 17 residues. CDR3 loop: CASSDPQGPGTQETQYF. The CDR3 DNA is TGTGCCAGCAGTGACCCACAGGGACCGGGGACTCAAGAGACCCAGTACTTC.

This sequence joins TRBV6-5 and TRBJ1-3; 7 bases are a match to TRBD1. From germline, CDR1 is MNHEY and CDR2 SVGAGI. The CDR3 sequence is 15 residues long. After removal of 6 bases from V and 0 bases from J, the junction contained 5 bases not matched to a gene. This CDR3 reads CASRQGTVSGNTIYF. CDR3 DNA: TGTGCCAGCAGGCAAGGGACAGTCTCTGGAAACACCATATATTTT.

This chain uses TRBV7-9 with TRBJ1-1, with a possible D match to TRBD1 (6 bases). V was cut by 5 bases and J by 1 base, with 14 bases left in between. The CDR3 sequence is 15 residues long. The germline CDR1 and CDR2 sequences are SEHNR and FQNEAQ (reference sequence). The CDR3 reads CASSPRGGGNTEAFF. The CDR3 coding sequence is TGTGCCAGCAGCCCCCGAGGGGGGGGGAACACTGAAGCTTTCTTT.

The V gene is TRBV12-5, the J gene TRBJ2-1; weak D call: TRBD1 (5 bases). The V gene lost 1 base and the J gene lost 2 bases, with 6 bases spanning the gap. This CDR3 comprises 14 residues. Germline loops: CDR1 LGHNT, CDR2 FRNRAP. The CDR3 DNA is TGTGCTAGTGGTTTGGGGGGCACCTACAATGAGCAGTTCTTC. Amino acid sequence: CASGLGGTYNEQFF.

The V call is TRBV19, the J call TRBJ1-3; a possible D gene is TRBD1 (5 bases). The V end lost 9 bases, the J end lost 0 bases, and 9 bases lay between the germline ends. Germline V gene sequence: CDR1 LNHDA, CDR2 SQIVND (reference sequence). This CDR3 is built from 13 residues. The CDR3 is CASEGFSGNTIYF. Written as DNA, the CDR3 is TGTGCCAGCGAGGGGTTCTCTGGAAACACCATATATTTT.